This TCR beta chain was sequenced in a study of metastatic and nonmetastatic thyroid tumors. Study overall: Comparative analysis of repertoires was undertaken across blood and tumor or nodule tissue obtained from malignant and benign thyroid patients. Broader study findings: In blood and tumor, TCR beta diversity was reportedly significantly higher in malignant thyroid tumors than in benign nodules.

Until they underwent thyroid surgery, no patient had received any treatment. Points on this clone: Its antigen is not known.

CDR1 and CDR2 from the germline V gene are SGHTA and FQGNSA. Deletions cut 4 bases from V and 10 bases from J, with 7 bases between. The CDR3 is 11 amino acids. With MiXCR, TCRdb called clones anew from the PCR reads. The repertoire holds over 30,000 clones, with around 16% as singletons. The sequenced material came from blood. The rearrangement links TRBV7-2 to TRBJ1-4, with D possibly matching TRBD1 (5 bases). The origin of this receptor is a male donor with papillary thyroid cancer or a benign thyroid nodule (not recorded which). Some clones in this sample may be carry-over from other donors' samples. The CDR3 sequence is CASSSGRKLFF. DNA for the CDR3: TGTGCCAGCAGCTCGGGGCGAAAACTGTTTTTT.